The TCR beta chain under discussion was sequenced for a study of Graves' ophthalmopathy and Graves' hyperthyroidism (dated by TCRdb to between 2018 and 2020). Broadly, across the study: Peripheral blood samples were taken at the time of initial diagnosis, before any treatment was given. The study used signatures of the TCR beta repertoire to tell Graves' ophthalmopathy apart from Graves' hyperthyroidism and to predict which patients would progress to ophthalmopathy. After sampling, hyperthyroidism patients received methimazole starting at 30 mg daily, and ophthalmopathy patients received high-dose intravenous methylprednisolone. An independent validation cohort was composed of approximately 18 hyperthyroidism patients and around 16 patients who later progressed from hyperthyroidism to ophthalmopathy. In total, under 150 blood samples were TCR-sequenced: 40 to 45 ophthalmopathy, some 75 hyperthyroidism and roughly 17 hyperthyroidism-to-ophthalmopathy patients. A discovery set of 100 patients (approximately 45 ophthalmopathy, under 65 stable hyperthyroidism) was enrolled to explore V-J signatures distinguishing ophthalmopathy from hyperthyroidism. In roughly 6 hyperthyroidism patients, the T-cell repertoire of thyroid tissue was compared with the T-cell repertoire of blood. The paper's findings and limits, for the study overall: Sample size was not predetermined statistically, and investigators were not blinded to group allocation. The 13-signature model separated ophthalmopathy from stable hyperthyroidism with 87.88% sensitivity and 81% to 82% specificity in cross-validation, and 80%/75% in the test set. In validation, the model predicted ophthalmopathy progression with more than 55% sensitivity and about 77% specificity; roughly 12 predicted patients were CT-confirmed with GO in a median of approximately 6.5 months. Most expanded thyroid clonotypes with a frequency above 0.001 also appeared in blood, which suggests that blood repertoires may reflect the immune response in the thyroid.

A remark on this clonotype: Its target antigen remains unknown. No much larger clonotype is one base removed from it; base qualities were not supplied.

The germline V gene yields SGHNT for CDR1 and YENEEA for CDR2. The CDR3 starts with the cysteine, ends with the phenylalanine, and has 15 residues. Only the CDR3 DNA stays, 45 bases, in frame from base 1. The germline V end is reduced by 4 bases and the J end by 1 base; junction bases left unmatched: 7. For repertoire sequencing, the TCR beta CDR3 regions were amplified from RNA transcripts. A first-round RT-PCR used HTBI primers with the Qiagen OneStep RT-PCR kit, followed by a second-round multiplex PCR, size selection and purification. Sequencing of the libraries was carried out on an Illumina HiSeq2000 in paired-end mode with 100 bp reads. In the source study's methods: SOAPnuke was used for read processing, and reads with adapters, uncalled bases, a mean Phred below 15, or no exact constant-primer or identifier match were discarded. High-quality paired reads were merged with COPE v1.2.5. Unique nucleotide sequences were defined as clonotypes and aligned to IMGT TRB V, D and J references using MiTCR v1.1. The analysis was limited to V-J combinations with a frequency above 0.0001, which together covered 99.2% of repertoires. For each V-J combination, a TCR clonal expansion and chaos score was defined as F50 clonal expansion divided by the chaos observed in the TCRdist matrix. Welch's t-statistics and random forest were used to narrow the features down to 13 V-J combinations, which were then fed into a naive Bayes classifier. The similarity between thyroid and blood repertoires was quantified using the Morisita-Horn index. The public reads were reprocessed in TCRdb via fastp at Q25 and MiXCR, keeping in-frame beta chains. When rows share a CDR3 protein, they turn into one entry using the most common DNA and genes. The V and J calls, along with clone size, are taken from TCRdb and not from the paper's own processing. In this sample the table shows 650,000 to 900,000 distinct CDR3 sequences, 40% of which occur a single time. About 40% of the sample lies in the top ten.

Ophthalmopathy patients had moderately to severely active disease, Clinical Activity Score of at least 3, NOSPECS grade of at least 4, and disease duration under 3 months. Anyone with other autoimmune diseases, uncontrolled infections, pregnancy or lactation was excluded from the study. Diagnosis was based on clinical symptoms, serum thyroxine, TRAb, thyroid ultrasound and orbital computed tomography. PBMCs were isolated from around 10 ml of fresh peripheral blood by Ficoll-Paque density gradient centrifugation. Total RNA was extracted with Trizol reagent and quality-checked on an Agilent 2100 Bioanalyzer.

The rearranged chain carries TRBV11-3 and TRBJ2-7, with 7 central nucleotides matching TRBD1. This TCR was sampled from an adult man with Graves' ophthalmopathy. The sequencing input was peripheral blood. DNA sequence: TGTGCCAGCAGCTCAGAGGGGGCCCCTTCCTACGAGCAGTACTTC. Its protein product is CASSSEGAPSYEQYF.